A few counts support the clone carrying this TCR beta chain. The target antigen is unknown. CDR3 length: 13 residues. V was cut by 4 bases and J by 1 base, with 6 bases left in between. Per the germline V gene, CDR1 is ENHRY and CDR2 is SYGVKD. TCRdb reprocessed the 5' RACE reads with MiXCR, giving one entry per CDR3 protein. The sample holds around 570,000 distinct CDR3 sequences; around 9.6% are singletons and the top ten take around 3.2%. The data were obtained in a study of identical twins. Study-wide findings and caveats: For out-of-frame alpha sequences shared by twins, low generation probability was in excess.

These sequences were also reported in another study, on yellow fever vaccine responses in identical twins.

Sequencing was performed on PBMCs. This sequence originates from a woman between 18 and 29 years old in good health. The chain combines TRBV10-3 with TRBJ2-3; D is undetermined. This CDR3 is CAISGVGTDTQYF. The CDR3 bases are TGTGCCATCAGTGGAGTCGGCACAGATACGCAGTATTTT.